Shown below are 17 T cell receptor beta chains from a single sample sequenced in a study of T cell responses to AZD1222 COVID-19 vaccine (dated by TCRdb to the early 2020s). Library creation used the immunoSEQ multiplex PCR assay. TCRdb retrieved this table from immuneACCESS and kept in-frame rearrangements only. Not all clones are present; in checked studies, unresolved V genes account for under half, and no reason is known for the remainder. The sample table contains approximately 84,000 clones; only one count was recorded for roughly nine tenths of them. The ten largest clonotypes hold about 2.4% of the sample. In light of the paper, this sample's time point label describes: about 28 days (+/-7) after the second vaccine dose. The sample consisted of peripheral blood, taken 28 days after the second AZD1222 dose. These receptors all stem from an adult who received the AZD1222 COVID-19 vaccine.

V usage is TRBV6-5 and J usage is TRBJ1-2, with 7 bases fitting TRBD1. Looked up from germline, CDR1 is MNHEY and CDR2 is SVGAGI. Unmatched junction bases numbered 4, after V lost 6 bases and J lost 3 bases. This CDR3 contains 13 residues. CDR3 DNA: TGTGCCAGCAGATTCGACAGGGACTATGGCTACACCTTC. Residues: CASRFDRDYGYTF.

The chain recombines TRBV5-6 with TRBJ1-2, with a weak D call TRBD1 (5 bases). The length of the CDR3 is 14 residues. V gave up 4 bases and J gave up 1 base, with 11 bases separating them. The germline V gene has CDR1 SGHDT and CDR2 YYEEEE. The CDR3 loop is CASSPRGSNYGYTF. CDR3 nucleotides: TGTGCCAGCAGCCCGAGGGGCAGTAACTATGGCTACACCTTC.

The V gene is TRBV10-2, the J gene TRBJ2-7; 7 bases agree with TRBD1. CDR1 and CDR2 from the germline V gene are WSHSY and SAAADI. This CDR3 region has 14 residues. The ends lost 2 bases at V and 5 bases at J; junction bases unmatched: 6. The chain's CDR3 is CASSEGTEGDEQYF. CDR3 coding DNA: TGCGCCAGCAGTGAGGGGACAGAAGGCGACGAGCAGTACTTC.

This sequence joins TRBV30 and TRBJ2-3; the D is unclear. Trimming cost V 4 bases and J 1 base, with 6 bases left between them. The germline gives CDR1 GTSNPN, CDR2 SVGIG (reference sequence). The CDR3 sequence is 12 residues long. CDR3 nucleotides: TGTGCCTGGACTTTCGGCACAGATACGCAGTATTTT. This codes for CAWTFGTDTQYF.

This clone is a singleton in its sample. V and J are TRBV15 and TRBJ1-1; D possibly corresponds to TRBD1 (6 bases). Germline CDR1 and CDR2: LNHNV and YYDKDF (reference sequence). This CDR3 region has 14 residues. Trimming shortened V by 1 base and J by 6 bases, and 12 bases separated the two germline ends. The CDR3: CATSRGGASAEAFF. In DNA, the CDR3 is TGTGCCACCAGCAGAGGGGGGGCAAGCGCTGAAGCTTTCTTT.

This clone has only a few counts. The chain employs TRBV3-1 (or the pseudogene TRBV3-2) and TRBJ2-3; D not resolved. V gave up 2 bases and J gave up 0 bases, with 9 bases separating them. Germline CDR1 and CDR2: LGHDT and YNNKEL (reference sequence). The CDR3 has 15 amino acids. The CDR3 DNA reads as TGTGCCAGCAGCCAATCCTATTCCAGCACAGATACGCAGTATTTT. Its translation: CASSQSYSSTDTQYF.

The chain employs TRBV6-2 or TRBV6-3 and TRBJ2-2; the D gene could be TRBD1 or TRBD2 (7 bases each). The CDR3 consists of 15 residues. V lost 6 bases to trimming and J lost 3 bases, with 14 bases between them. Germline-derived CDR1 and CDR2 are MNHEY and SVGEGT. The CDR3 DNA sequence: TGTGCCAGCAGCCCAGGGGGGGCGGACACCGGGGAGCTGTTTTTT. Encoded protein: CASSPGGADTGELFF.

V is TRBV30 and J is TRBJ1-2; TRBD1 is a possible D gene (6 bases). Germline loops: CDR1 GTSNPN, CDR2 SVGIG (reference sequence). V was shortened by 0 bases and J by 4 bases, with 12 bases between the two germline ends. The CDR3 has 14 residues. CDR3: CAWSVTAGVYGYTF. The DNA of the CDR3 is TGTGCCTGGAGTGTAACGGCAGGGGTCTATGGCTACACCTTC.

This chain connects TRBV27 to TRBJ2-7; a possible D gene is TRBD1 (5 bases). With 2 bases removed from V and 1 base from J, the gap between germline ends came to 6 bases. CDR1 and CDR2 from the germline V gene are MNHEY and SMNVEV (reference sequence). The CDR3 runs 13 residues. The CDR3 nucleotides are TGTGCCAGCAGTTTAGACAGATCCTACGAGCAGTACTTC. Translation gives CASSLDRSYEQYF.

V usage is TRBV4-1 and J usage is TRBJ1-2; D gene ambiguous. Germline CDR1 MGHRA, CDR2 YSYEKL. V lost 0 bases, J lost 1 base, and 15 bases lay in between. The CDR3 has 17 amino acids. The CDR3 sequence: CASSQDPGSSINYGYTF. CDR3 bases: TGCGCCAGCAGCCAAGATCCCGGCAGCTCAATTAACTATGGCTACACCTTC.

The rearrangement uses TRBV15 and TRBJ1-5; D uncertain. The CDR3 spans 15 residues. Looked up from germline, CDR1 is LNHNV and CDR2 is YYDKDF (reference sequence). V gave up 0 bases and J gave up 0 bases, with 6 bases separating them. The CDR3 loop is CATSRDLYSNQPQHF. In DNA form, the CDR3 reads TGTGCCACCAGCAGAGATCTATATAGCAATCAGCCCCAGCATTTT.

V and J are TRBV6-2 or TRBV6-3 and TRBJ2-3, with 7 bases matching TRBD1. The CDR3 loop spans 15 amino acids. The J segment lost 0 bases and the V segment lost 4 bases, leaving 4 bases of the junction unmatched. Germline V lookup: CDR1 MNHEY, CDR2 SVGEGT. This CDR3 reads CASSSGDSSTDTQYF. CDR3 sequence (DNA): TGTGCCAGCAGTTCTGGGGACAGCAGCACAGATACGCAGTATTTT.

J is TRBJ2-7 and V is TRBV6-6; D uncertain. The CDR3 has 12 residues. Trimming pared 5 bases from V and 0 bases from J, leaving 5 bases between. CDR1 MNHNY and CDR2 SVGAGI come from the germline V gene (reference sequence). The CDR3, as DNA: TGTGCCAGCAGTAAGAGCTCCTACGAGCAGTACTTC. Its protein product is CASSKSSYEQYF.

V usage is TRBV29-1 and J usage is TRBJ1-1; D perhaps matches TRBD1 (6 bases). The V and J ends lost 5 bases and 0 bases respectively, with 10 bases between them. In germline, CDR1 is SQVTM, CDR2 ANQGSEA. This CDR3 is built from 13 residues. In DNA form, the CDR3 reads TGCAGCGTTAACAGGGATGTGAACACTGAAGCTTTCTTT. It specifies CSVNRDVNTEAFF. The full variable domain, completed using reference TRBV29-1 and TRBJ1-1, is SAVISQKPSRDICQRGTSLTIQCQVDSQVTMMFWYRQQPGQSLTLIATANQGSEATYESGFVIDKFPISRPNLTFSTLTVSNMSPEDSSIYLCSVNRDVNTEAFFGQGTRLTVV.

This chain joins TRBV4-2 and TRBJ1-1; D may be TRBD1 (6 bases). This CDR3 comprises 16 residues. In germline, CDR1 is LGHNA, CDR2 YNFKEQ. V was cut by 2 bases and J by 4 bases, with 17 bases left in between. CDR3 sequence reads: CASSQKRSGGATEAFF. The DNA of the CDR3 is TGTGCCAGCAGCCAAAAGAGGTCGGGGGGCGCCACTGAAGCTTTCTTT.

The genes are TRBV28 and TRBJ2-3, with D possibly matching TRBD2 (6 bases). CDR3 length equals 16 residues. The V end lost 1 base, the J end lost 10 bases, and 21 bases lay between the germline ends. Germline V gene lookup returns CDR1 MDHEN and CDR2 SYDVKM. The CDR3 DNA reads TGTGCCAGCAGTTTATTTGGGGAAACGGGACTGCCGTCGCAGTATTTT. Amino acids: CASSLFGETGLPSQYF.

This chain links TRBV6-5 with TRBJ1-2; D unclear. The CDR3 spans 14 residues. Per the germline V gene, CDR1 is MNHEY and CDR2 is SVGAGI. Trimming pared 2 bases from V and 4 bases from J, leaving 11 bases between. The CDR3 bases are TGTGCCAGCAGTTACAACTTATCTCCCTATGGCTACACCTTC. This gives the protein CASSYNLSPYGYTF.